These T cell receptor beta chains were read from a single sample in a study of blood T cell repertoires in COVID-19. Data came from immunoSEQ multiplex PCR; TCRdb stores just in-frame clones and leaves some out. The data show hundreds of thousands of clones, about four fifths seen once. What was sequenced was peripheral blood. The receptor set was obtained from a woman aged 50 to 60 who had recovered from COVID-19. CDR3s include the opening cysteine and the closing phenylalanine or tryptophan. Each record gives: D gene, J gene, clone size, V gene, CDR3 DNA, CDR3 protein. The D gene is left open where the match is weak. Clone sizes are given selectively: once, few, many, or a class where the clone is expanded.

d_call: TRBD1
j_call: TRBJ2-7
clone_size: -
v_call: TRBV7-3
cdr3_nt: TGTGCCAGCAGGACAGGGGGTACCTCGGGGGAGCAGTACTTC
cdr3_aa: CASRTGGTSGEQYF

d_call: TRBD1
j_call: TRBJ1-6
clone_size: -
v_call: TRBV6-1
cdr3_nt: TGTGCCAGCAGTGTGACAGGGGGCTCCTATAATTCACCCCTCCACTTT
cdr3_aa: CASSVTGGSYNSPLHF

d_call: -
j_call: TRBJ2-3
clone_size: -
v_call: TRBV27
cdr3_nt: TGTGCCAGCAGTTTAACTGGGGGCCCCACAGATACGCAGTATTTT
cdr3_aa: CASSLTGGPTDTQYF

d_call: TRBD2
j_call: TRBJ2-7
clone_size: -
v_call: TRBV5-6
cdr3_nt: TGTGCCAGCAGCTTGCGACTAGCGGGGGATCGTTCCTACGAGCAGTACTTC
cdr3_aa: CASSLRLAGDRSYEQYF

d_call: TRBD2
j_call: TRBJ2-5
clone_size: -
v_call: TRBV4-1
cdr3_nt: TGCGCCAGCAGCCAAGCCCTCTCGGGGGGTCCGAAGACCCAGTACTTC
cdr3_aa: CASSQALSGGPKTQYF

d_call: TRBD1
j_call: TRBJ2-7
clone_size: once
v_call: TRBV6-2/TRBV6-3
cdr3_nt: TGTGCCAGCAGTTACCGGATGGACAGGGGGCGGCACGAGCAGTACTTC
cdr3_aa: CASSYRMDRGRHEQYF

d_call: -
j_call: TRBJ1-1
clone_size: -
v_call: TRBV9
cdr3_nt: TGTGCCAGCAGCCCAACCGGGGGGAGCAGCACTGAAGCTTTCTTT
cdr3_aa: CASSPTGGSSTEAFF

d_call: -
j_call: TRBJ1-2
clone_size: -
v_call: TRBV4-2
cdr3_nt: TGTGCCAGCAGCCAAGATGCCTCAAAGTCGGGGGGCTACACCTTC
cdr3_aa: CASSQDASKSGGYTF

d_call: TRBD1
j_call: TRBJ1-6
clone_size: -
v_call: TRBV14
cdr3_nt: TGTGCCAGCAGCAGAGGGACAGGGTACAGGTCACCCCTCCACTTT
cdr3_aa: CASSRGTGYRSPLHF

d_call: TRBD2
j_call: TRBJ2-3
clone_size: -
v_call: TRBV29-1
cdr3_nt: TGCAGCGTAGGGACTAGCGGGAGAATAGTAGGTTTT
cdr3_aa: CSVGTSGRIVGF

d_call: -
j_call: TRBJ2-3
clone_size: -
v_call: TRBV14
cdr3_nt: TGTGCCAGCAGTCGTCGGGGGGGGGACAGAGTCACAGATACGCAGTATTTT
cdr3_aa: CASSRRGGDRVTDTQYF

d_call: -
j_call: TRBJ1-2
clone_size: -
v_call: TRBV28
cdr3_nt: TGTGCCAGCAGTTTAAGGGGGAAGCTGGACTATGGCTACACCTTC
cdr3_aa: CASSLRGKLDYGYTF

d_call: -
j_call: TRBJ1-2
clone_size: -
v_call: TRBV5-1
cdr3_nt: TGCGCCAGCAGCTTGGGCCAGCCACAAGGGGGCTATGGCTACACCTTC
cdr3_aa: CASSLGQPQGGYGYTF

d_call: -
j_call: TRBJ1-2
clone_size: -
v_call: TRBV7-6
cdr3_nt: TGTGCCAGCAGCTTAGGGACAGCATTCTATGGCTACACCTTC
cdr3_aa: CASSLGTAFYGYTF

d_call: -
j_call: TRBJ1-5
clone_size: -
v_call: TRBV6-5
cdr3_nt: TGTGCCAGCACCAAGACAGGTGATAGCAATCAGCCCCAGCATTTT
cdr3_aa: CASTKTGDSNQPQHF

d_call: -
j_call: TRBJ2-7
clone_size: -
v_call: TRBV5-1
cdr3_nt: TGCGCCAGCAGCTTGGAACAGGGGACTAGGGAGCAGTACTTC
cdr3_aa: CASSLEQGTREQYF

d_call: -
j_call: TRBJ1-1
clone_size: -
v_call: TRBV6-1
cdr3_nt: TGTGCCAGCAGTGAAGCGCCCGGGGGCACTGAAGCTTTCTTT
cdr3_aa: CASSEAPGGTEAFF

d_call: TRBD1
j_call: TRBJ1-2
clone_size: once
v_call: TRBV7-2
cdr3_nt: TGTGCCAGCAGCTTTCGGGACAGTCCCCCACTATATGGCTACACCTTC
cdr3_aa: CASSFRDSPPLYGYTF

d_call: TRBD1
j_call: TRBJ2-2
clone_size: -
v_call: TRBV6-4
cdr3_nt: TGTGCCAGCAGTAGGCCGGGACAGGGGGCCTCCGGGGAGCTGTTTTTT
cdr3_aa: CASSRPGQGASGELFF

d_call: -
j_call: TRBJ1-2
clone_size: -
v_call: TRBV6-2/TRBV6-3
cdr3_nt: TGTGCCAGCAGTTCAGGAAGGGGAGGCTACACCTTC
cdr3_aa: CASSSGRGGYTF

d_call: TRBD1
j_call: TRBJ1-2
clone_size: -
v_call: TRBV6-5
cdr3_nt: TGTGCCAGCAGTAGGACAGGGACGGGAGGCTACACCTTC
cdr3_aa: CASSRTGTGGYTF

d_call: -
j_call: TRBJ2-5
clone_size: few
v_call: TRBV7-6
cdr3_nt: TGTGCCAGCAGCCAGAAGTTCCAAGAGACCCAGTACTTC
cdr3_aa: CASSQKFQETQYF